The present TCR beta chain was sequenced within a study of a mutant IDH1 vaccine in newly diagnosed glioma. Study in general: Following radiotherapy alone, or alongside temozolomide cycles, vaccination was started after an interval of 4-6 weeks.

On this clone itself: Its antigen is unidentified.

This sample's time point: week 35, safety follow-up. Doses consisted of 300 ug of mutant IDH1 20-mer peptide each, paired with topical imiquimod. Scheduled for weeks 1, 3, 5, 7, 11, 15, 19 and 23, eight vaccinations were given to patients. Astrocytomas that were new, WHO grade 3 or 4, IDH1-mutant and ATRX-lost were present in the donors. CDR1 SEHNR and CDR2 FQNEAQ come from the germline V gene (reference sequence). With V trimmed by 4 bases and J by 4 bases, 7 bases remained unmatched. The CDR3 totals 15 residues. Generated by immunoSEQ multiplex PCR, the TCRdb table keeps only in-frame clones and is missing some. This table has some 48,000 clones, 70% to 85% appearing once.

The material was PBMCs, obtained from a glioma patient whose treatment included an IDH1 peptide vaccine. The chain employs TRBV7-9 and TRBJ1-5; 7 bases are shared with TRBD1. This receptor was obtained from a man in his forties or fifties with glioma. CDR3 nucleotide sequence: TGTGCCAGCAGCTCCGCAGACAGGGAGAATCAGCCCCAGCATTTT. Protein: CASSSADRENQPQHF.